The 10 T cell receptor beta chains below were found in one sample sequenced in a study of T cell responses to AZD1222 COVID-19 vaccine. Generated by immunoSEQ multiplex PCR, the TCRdb table keeps only in-frame clones and is missing some. The top ten hold over 2% of the sample, which has 100,000 or so clones, 70% to 90% seen once. Here the sequenced sample was peripheral blood, taken 28 days after the second AZD1222 dose. These receptors were obtained from an adult who received the AZD1222 COVID-19 vaccine.

This clone occurred once. The chain carries TRBV18 and TRBJ1-1; maybe TRBD1 (6 bases). This CDR3 comprises 16 residues. Germline lookup yields CDR1 KGHSH and CDR2 LQKENI. V shed 3 bases and J shed 1 base, with 15 bases lying between them. CDR3 protein: CASSPIQGMGNTEAFF. In DNA form, the CDR3 reads TGTGCCAGCTCACCTATACAGGGTATGGGGAACACTGAAGCTTTCTTT.

The V call is TRBV18, the J call TRBJ1-3, with D unclear. CDR3 length: 16 amino acids. From germline, CDR1 is KGHSH and CDR2 LQKENI. V was cut by 0 bases and J by 0 bases, with 9 bases left in between. CDR3: CASSPPVTFSGNTIYF. CDR3 bases: TGTGCCAGCTCACCACCGGTCACCTTCTCTGGAAACACCATATATTTT.

The gene calls are TRBV6-5 and TRBJ2-7, with 8 nucleotides matching TRBD2. The CDR3 consists of 16 residues. CDR1 is MNHEY, CDR2 SVGAGI, per germline. With 3 bases clipped from V and 3 bases from J, the junction kept 10 bases outside the gene matches. The CDR3 loop is CASSYIDNSGIYEQYF. The CDR3, as DNA: TGTGCCAGCAGTTATATCGATAATAGCGGGATCTACGAGCAGTACTTC.

The chain employs TRBV15 and TRBJ2-3; TRBD1 matches at 9 bases. The CDR3 has 15 residues. V lost 1 base to trimming and J lost 4 bases; unmatched junction nucleotides: 3. Germline assignment: CDR1 LNHNV and CDR2 YYDKDF (reference sequence). The CDR3 bases are TGTGCCACCAGCAGAGTGGGACAGGGCCCAGATACGCAGTATTTT. Protein product: CATSRVGQGPDTQYF.

This sequence joins TRBV5-4 and TRBJ2-1; 14 positions match TRBD2. J gave up 14 bases and V 0 bases, and 7 bases lay outside the gene matches. Germline V lookup: CDR1 SGHNT, CDR2 YYREEE (reference sequence). The CDR3 consists of 15 residues. In nucleotides, the CDR3 is TGTGCCAGCAGCTTGGGGGGACTAGCGGGAGTATTGGAGTTCTTC. Translated: CASSLGGLAGVLEFF.

The V call is TRBV5-1, the J call TRBJ2-5; the D is unclear. Trimming removed 6 bases at V and 2 bases at J, with 17 bases between. The CDR3 extends over 15 amino acids. Germline V gene sequence: CDR1 SGHRS, CDR2 YFSETQ. CDR3 residues: CASTSRPGRQETQYF. As DNA, the CDR3 is TGCGCCAGCACCTCTCGCCCTGGGCGTCAAGAGACCCAGTACTTC.

V gene TRBV24-1 combines with J gene TRBJ2-1, with a weak D call TRBD2 (6 bases). This CDR3 region has 14 residues. V lost 3 bases to trimming and J lost 10 bases, with 15 bases between them. Germline CDR1 is KGHDR and CDR2 is SFDVKD. CDR3 region: CATSDPRGAGEQFF. CDR3 DNA: TGTGCCACCAGTGATCCTCGAGGGGCGGGGGAGCAGTTCTTC.

This clone was detected only once. V gene TRBV5-1 combines with J gene TRBJ1-2, with D possibly TRBD1 on 5 matching bases. The V end lost 1 base, the J end lost 7 bases, and 8 bases lay between the germline ends. Germline CDR1 is SGHRS and CDR2 is YFSETQ. This CDR3 has 12 residues. CDR3 in amino acids: CASSLSGPGYTF. The CDR3 coding sequence is TGCGCCAGCAGCTTGTCAGGGCCTGGCTACACCTTC.

The chain recombines TRBV7-8 with TRBJ2-5, with TRBD2 matching over 10 bases. Losses at the gene ends were 4 bases for V and 1 base for J; bases not matched to a gene: 6. Germline loops: CDR1 SGHVS, CDR2 FQNEAQ. The CDR3 runs 16 residues. CDR3 DNA: TGTGCCAGCAGCTCTTTTGAGCGGGAGGGCCAAGAGACCCAGTACTTC. Amino acid sequence: CASSSFEREGQETQYF.

V is TRBV2 and J is TRBJ1-2, with D perhaps matching TRBD1 (5 bases). The V gene's germline CDR1 is SNHLY and CDR2 FYNNEI. Trimming removed 7 bases from V and 4 bases from J, with 16 bases in between. This CDR3 has 14 residues. The CDR3 here is CASILDNKVYGYTF. As DNA, the CDR3 is TGTGCCAGCATCCTGGACAACAAGGTCTATGGCTACACCTTC.